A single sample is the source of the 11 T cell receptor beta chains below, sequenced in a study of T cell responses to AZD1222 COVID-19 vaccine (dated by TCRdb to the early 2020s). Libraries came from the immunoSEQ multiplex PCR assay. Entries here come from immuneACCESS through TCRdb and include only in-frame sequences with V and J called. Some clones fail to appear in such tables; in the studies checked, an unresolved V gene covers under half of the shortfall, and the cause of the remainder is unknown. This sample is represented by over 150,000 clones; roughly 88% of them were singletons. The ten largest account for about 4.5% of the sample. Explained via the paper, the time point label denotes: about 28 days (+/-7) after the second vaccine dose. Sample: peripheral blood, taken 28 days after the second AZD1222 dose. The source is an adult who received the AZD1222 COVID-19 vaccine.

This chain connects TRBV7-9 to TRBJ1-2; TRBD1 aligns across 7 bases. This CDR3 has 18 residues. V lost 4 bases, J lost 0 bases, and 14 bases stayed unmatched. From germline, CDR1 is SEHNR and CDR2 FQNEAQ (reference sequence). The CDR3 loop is CASSSHQGGLGANYGYTF. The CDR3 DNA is TGTGCCAGCAGCTCACACCAGGGGGGCTTAGGGGCTAACTATGGCTACACCTTC.

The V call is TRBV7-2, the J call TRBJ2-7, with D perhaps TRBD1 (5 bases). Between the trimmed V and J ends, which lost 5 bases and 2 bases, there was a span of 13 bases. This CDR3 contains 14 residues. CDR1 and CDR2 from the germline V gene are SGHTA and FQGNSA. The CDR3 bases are TGTGCCAGCAGCGCACGTCAGGGTCCCTACGAGCAGTACTTC. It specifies CASSARQGPYEQYF.

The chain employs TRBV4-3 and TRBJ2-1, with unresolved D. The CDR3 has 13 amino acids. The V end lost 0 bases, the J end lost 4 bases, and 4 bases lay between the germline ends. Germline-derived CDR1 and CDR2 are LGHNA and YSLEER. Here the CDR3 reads CASSQELYNEQFF. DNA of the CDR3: TGCGCCAGCAGCCAAGAGCTTTACAATGAGCAGTTCTTC.

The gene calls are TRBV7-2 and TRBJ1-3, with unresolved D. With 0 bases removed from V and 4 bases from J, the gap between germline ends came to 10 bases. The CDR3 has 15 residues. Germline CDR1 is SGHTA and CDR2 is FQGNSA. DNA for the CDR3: TGTGCCAGCAGCTTAGCGCGAGGGCTAGGAAACACCATATATTTT. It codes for CASSLARGLGNTIYF.

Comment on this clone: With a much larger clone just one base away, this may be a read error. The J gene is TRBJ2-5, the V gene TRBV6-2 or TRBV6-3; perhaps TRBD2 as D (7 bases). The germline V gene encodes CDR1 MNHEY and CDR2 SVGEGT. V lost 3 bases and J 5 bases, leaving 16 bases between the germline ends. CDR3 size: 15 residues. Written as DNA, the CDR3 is TGTGCCAGCAGTTATAGGGGGGGAACGAAGGAGACCCAGTACTTC. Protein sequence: CASSYRGGTKETQYF.

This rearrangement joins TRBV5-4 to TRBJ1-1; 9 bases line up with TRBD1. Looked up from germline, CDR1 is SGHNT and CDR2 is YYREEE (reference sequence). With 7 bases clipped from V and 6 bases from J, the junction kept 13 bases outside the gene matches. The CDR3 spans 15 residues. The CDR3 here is CASGPLQGARAEAFF. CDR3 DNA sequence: TGTGCCAGCGGCCCCCTACAGGGGGCTAGGGCTGAAGCTTTCTTT.

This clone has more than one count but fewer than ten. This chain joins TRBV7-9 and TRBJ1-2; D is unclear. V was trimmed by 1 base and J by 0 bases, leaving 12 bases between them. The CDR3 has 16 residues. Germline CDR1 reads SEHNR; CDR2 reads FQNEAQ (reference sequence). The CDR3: CASSLEIGRANYGYTF. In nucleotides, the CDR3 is TGTGCCAGCAGCTTAGAAATAGGCCGAGCTAACTATGGCTACACCTTC.

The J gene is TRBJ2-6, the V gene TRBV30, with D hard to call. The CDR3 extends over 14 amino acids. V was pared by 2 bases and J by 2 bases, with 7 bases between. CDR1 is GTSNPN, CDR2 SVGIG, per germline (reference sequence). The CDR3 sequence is CAWSRVAGANVLTF. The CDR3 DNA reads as TGTGCCTGGAGTAGGGTAGCTGGGGCCAACGTCCTGACTTTC.

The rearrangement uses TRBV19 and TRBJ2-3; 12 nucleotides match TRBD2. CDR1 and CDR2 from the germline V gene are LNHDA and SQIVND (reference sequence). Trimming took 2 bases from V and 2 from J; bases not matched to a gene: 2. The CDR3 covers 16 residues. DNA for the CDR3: TGTGCCAGTAGTATAACTAGCGGGGGGCCCACAGATACGCAGTATTTT. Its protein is CASSITSGGPTDTQYF.

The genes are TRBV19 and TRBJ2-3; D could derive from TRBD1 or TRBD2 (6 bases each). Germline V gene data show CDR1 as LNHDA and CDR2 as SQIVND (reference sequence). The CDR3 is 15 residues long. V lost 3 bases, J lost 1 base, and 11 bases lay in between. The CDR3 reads CASSIGGRGTDTQYF. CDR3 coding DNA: TGTGCCAGTAGTATCGGGGGCAGGGGCACAGATACGCAGTATTTT.

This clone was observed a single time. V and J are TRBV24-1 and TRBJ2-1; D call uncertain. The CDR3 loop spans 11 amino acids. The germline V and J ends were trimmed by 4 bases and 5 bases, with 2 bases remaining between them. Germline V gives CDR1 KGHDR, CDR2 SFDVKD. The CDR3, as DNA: TGTGCCACCAGTGAAAACAATGAGCAGTTCTTC. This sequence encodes CATSENNEQFF.